The 15 T cell receptor beta chains reported below all come from one sample, sequenced in a study of blood T cell repertoires in COVID-19 (dated by TCRdb to between 2020 and 2021). The library relied on the immunoSEQ multiplex PCR assay. TCRdb took over this immuneACCESS table, retaining in-frame rearrangements with V and J assigned. Such tables are incomplete; in checked studies, under half of the missing clones stem from an unresolved V gene, and the remainder is unexplained. This sample comprises some 130,000 clones, about 89% of them detected only once. The leading ten clones occupy 9.5% to 12% of the sample. Sequencing used peripheral blood. The receptors originated from a woman in her 70s with COVID-19, enrolled during active disease.

J is TRBJ1-6 and V is TRBV3-1 (or the pseudogene TRBV3-2); D ambiguous. Deletions cut 4 bases from V and 1 base from J, with 11 bases between. Looked up from germline, CDR1 is LGHDT and CDR2 is YNNKEL (reference sequence). This CDR3 spans 16 amino acids. CDR3 DNA: TGTGCCAGCAGCCCCGAAAAGAGATCCTATAATTCACCCCTCCACTTT. Residues: CASSPEKRSYNSPLHF.

The J gene is TRBJ2-2, the V gene TRBV30, with a tentative D call TRBD1 (5 bases). V was clipped by 5 bases and J by 4 bases, with 11 bases between them. CDR1 is GTSNPN and CDR2 is SVGIG in the germline V gene (reference sequence). This CDR3 region has 13 residues. The CDR3 spells CAWDSQGTGELFF. The CDR3 DNA follows: TGTGCCTGGGATAGTCAGGGCACCGGGGAGCTGTTTTTT.

V is TRBV5-4 and J is TRBJ1-3; D remains ambiguous. The germline V and J ends were trimmed by 4 bases and 4 bases, with 9 bases remaining between them. This CDR3 is 13 amino acids long. Germline lookup yields CDR1 SGHNT and CDR2 YYREEE (reference sequence). This CDR3 is CASSAAQGNTIYF. The DNA for the CDR3 is TGTGCCAGCAGCGCCGCCCAGGGAAACACCATATATTTT.

The chain links TRBV5-1 to TRBJ2-1; possibly TRBD1 for D (6 bases). Germline lookup yields CDR1 SGHRS and CDR2 YFSETQ. CDR3 length: 17 amino acids. Trimming cost V 4 bases and J 2 bases, with 19 bases left between them. The CDR3 loop is CASSQGPDRTAYNEQFF. In nucleotides, the CDR3 is TGCGCCAGCAGCCAGGGACCGGACAGAACTGCCTACAATGAGCAGTTCTTC.

The chain carries TRBV4-1 and TRBJ2-1; the match to TRBD2 covers 9 bases. Germline V gene lookup returns CDR1 MGHRA and CDR2 YSYEKL. Trimming cost V 0 bases and J 4 bases; bases outside gene matches: 7. CDR3 length equals 17 residues. Here the CDR3 DNA reads TGCGCCAGCAGCCAAGAGGGGACCGGACTAGCGTACAATGAGCAGTTCTTC. Translating it yields CASSQEGTGLAYNEQFF.

The chain combines TRBV10-3 with TRBJ2-5; 9 bases fit TRBD2. Germline lookup yields CDR1 ENHRY and CDR2 SYGVKD. This CDR3 has 17 residues. V dropped 6 bases and J dropped 5; count of bases not matched to a gene: 16. In DNA form, the CDR3 reads TGTGCCATCAGCCGCTCGGGCGGGGGGGCGGTTTTGGAGACCCAGTACTTC. Translated, it gives CAISRSGGGAVLETQYF.

The rearrangement links TRBV30 to TRBJ1-5, with 9 bases that match TRBD1. Losses at the gene ends were 2 bases for V and 7 bases for J; bases not matched to a gene: 6. CDR3 size: 14 residues. In germline, CDR1 is GTSNPN, CDR2 SVGIG (reference sequence). The CDR3 is CAWSLGQGSQPQHF. CDR3 bases: TGTGCCTGGAGTCTAGGACAGGGGAGCCAGCCCCAGCATTTT. Full variable domain (outside the CDR3, taken from reference TRBV30 and TRBJ1-5): SQTIHQWPATLVQPVGSPLSLECTVEGTSNPNLYWYRQAAGRGLQLLFYSVGIGQISSEVPQNLSASRPQDRQFILSSKKLLLSDSGFYLCAWSLGQGSQPQHFGDGTRLSIL.

CDR3 residues: CASSLARTAGPDTQYF. The CDR3 nucleotides read TGTGCCAGCAGCTTAGCGAGGACAGCAGGACCCGATACGCAGTATTTT. The chain uses TRBV11-1 and TRBJ2-3; D may be TRBD1 (6 bases). Trimming took off 0 bases at V and 6 bases at J, with 16 bases between the two ends. This CDR3 spans 16 amino acids. Looked up from germline, CDR1 is SGHAT and CDR2 is FQDESV (reference sequence).

This clone was observed a few times. The rearrangement uses TRBV5-1 and TRBJ2-7; TRBD1 agrees at 8 bases. V lost 0 bases to trimming and J lost 4 bases; unmatched junction nucleotides: 12. Germline V gene lookup returns CDR1 SGHRS and CDR2 YFSETQ. CDR3 length equals 17 residues. CDR3 nucleotide sequence: TGCGCCAGCAGCTTGGTCCCCTCCGGACAGGGAGGATACGAGCAGTACTTC. Its protein product is CASSLVPSGQGGYEQYF.

This chain links TRBV6-2 or TRBV6-3 with TRBJ1-5, with 9 bases fitting TRBD1. CDR3 size: 17 residues. The germline CDR1 and CDR2 sequences are MNHEY and SVGEGT. V was pared by 5 bases and J by 0 bases, with 8 bases of the junction left unmatched. The CDR3 coding sequence is TGTGCCAGCAGTCAGACAGGGGGGGATATTAGCAATCAGCCCCAGCATTTT. Its translation: CASSQTGGDISNQPQHF.

The gene calls are TRBV10-3 and TRBJ1-1; possibly TRBD1 for D (6 bases). Germline loops: CDR1 ENHRY, CDR2 SYGVKD. V lost 6 bases and J 1 base, leaving 12 bases between the germline ends. This CDR3 is built from 14 residues. The CDR3 loop is CAIRTGKGNTEAFF. The CDR3 DNA sequence: TGTGCCATCAGAACAGGGAAGGGGAACACTGAAGCTTTCTTT.

The V and J genes are TRBV7-9 and TRBJ1-2, with a tentative D call TRBD1 (5 bases). V lost 5 bases and J 6 bases, leaving 13 bases between the germline ends. The germline gives CDR1 SEHNR, CDR2 FQNEAQ (reference sequence). This CDR3 has 13 residues. The CDR3 DNA follows: TGTGCCAGCAGCCAAGGACATAGCCATGGCTACACCTTC. It is translated as CASSQGHSHGYTF.

The V and J genes are TRBV5-5 and TRBJ1-5; D is uncertain. The germline gives CDR1 SGHKS, CDR2 YYEKEE (reference sequence). CDR3 length: 16 residues. The V end lost 0 bases, the J end lost 5 bases, and 15 bases lay between the germline ends. The CDR3 nucleotides read TGTGCCAGCAGCTTGGAAGGCAGAGGGTCTTATCAGCCCCAGCATTTT. Protein sequence: CASSLEGRGSYQPQHF.

The V and J genes are TRBV6-5 and TRBJ1-4, with unresolved D. This CDR3 has 14 amino acids. Germline V gene data show CDR1 as MNHEY and CDR2 as SVGAGI. V was cut by 8 bases and J by 3 bases, with 13 bases left in between. CDR3 sequence reads: CASHGVQANEKLFF. CDR3 DNA: TGTGCCAGCCACGGGGTTCAGGCTAATGAAAAACTGTTTTTT.

The chain uses TRBV14 and TRBJ1-1, with D perhaps TRBD1 (5 bases). The V gene's germline CDR1 is SGHDN and CDR2 FVKESK. Trimming took off 6 bases at V and 4 bases at J, with 12 bases between the two ends. This CDR3 comprises 13 residues. CDR3 sequence (DNA): TGTGCCAGCAGTCGGCAGGGTGGCACTGAAGCTTTCTTT. Amino acid sequence: CASSRQGGTEAFF.